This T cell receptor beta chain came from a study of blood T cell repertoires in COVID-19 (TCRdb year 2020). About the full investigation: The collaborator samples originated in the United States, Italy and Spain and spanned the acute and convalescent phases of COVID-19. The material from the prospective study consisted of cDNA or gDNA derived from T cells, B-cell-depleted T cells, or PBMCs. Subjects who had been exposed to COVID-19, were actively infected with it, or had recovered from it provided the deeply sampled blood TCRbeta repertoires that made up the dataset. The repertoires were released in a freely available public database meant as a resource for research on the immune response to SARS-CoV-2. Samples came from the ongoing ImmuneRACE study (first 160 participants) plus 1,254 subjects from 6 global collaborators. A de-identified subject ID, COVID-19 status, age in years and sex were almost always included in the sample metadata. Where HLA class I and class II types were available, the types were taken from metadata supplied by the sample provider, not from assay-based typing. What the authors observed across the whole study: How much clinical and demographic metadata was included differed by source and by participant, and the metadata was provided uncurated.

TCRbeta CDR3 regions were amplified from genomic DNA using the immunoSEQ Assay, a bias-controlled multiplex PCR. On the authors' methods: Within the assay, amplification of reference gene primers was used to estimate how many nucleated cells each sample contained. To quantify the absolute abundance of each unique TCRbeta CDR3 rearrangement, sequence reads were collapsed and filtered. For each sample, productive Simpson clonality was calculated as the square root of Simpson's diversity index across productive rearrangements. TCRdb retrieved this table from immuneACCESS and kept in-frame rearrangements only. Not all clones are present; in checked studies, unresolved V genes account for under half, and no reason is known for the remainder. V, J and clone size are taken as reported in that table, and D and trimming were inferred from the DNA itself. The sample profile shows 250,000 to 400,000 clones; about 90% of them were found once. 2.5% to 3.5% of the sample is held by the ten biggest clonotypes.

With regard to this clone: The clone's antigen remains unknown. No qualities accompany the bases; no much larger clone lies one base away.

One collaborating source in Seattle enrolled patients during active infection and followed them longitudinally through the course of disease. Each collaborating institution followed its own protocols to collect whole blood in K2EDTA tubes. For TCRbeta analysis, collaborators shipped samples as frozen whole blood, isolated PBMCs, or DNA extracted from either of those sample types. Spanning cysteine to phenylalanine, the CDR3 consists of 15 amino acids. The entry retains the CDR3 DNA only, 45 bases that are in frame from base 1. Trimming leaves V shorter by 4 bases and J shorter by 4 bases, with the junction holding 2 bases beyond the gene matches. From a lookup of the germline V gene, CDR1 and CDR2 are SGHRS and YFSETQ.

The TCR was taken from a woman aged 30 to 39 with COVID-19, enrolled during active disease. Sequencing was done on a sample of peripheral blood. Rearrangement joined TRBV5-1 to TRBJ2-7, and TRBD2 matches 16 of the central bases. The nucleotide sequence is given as TGCGCCAGCAGCCGGGGACTAGCGGGGGGGTACGAGCAGTACTTC. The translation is CASSRGLAGGYEQYF.